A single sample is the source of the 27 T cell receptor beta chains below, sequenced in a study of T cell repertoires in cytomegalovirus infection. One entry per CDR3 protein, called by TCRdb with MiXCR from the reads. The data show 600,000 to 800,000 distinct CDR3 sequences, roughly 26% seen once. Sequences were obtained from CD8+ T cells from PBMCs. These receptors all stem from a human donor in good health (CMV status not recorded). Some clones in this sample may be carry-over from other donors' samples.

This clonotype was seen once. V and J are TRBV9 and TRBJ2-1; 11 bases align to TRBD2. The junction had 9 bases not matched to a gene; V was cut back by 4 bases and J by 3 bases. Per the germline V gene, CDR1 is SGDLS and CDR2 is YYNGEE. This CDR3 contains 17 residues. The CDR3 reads CASSSGLAAQFYNEQFF. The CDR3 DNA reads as TGTGCCAGCAGCTCGGGACTAGCGGCCCAATTCTACAATGAGCAGTTCTTC.

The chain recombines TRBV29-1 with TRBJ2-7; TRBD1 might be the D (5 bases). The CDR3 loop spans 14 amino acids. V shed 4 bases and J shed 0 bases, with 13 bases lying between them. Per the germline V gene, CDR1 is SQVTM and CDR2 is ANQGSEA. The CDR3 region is CSVVQEYSSYEQYF. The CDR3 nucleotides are TGCAGCGTTGTACAGGAGTACAGCTCCTACGAGCAGTACTTC.

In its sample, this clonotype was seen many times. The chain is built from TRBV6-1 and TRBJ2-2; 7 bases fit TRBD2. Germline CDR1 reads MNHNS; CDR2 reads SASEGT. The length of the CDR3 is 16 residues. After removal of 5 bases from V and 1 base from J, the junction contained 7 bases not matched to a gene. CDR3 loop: CASSSPGGKNTGELFF. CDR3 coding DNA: TGTGCCAGCAGTTCCCCCGGGGGGAAGAACACCGGGGAGCTGTTTTTT.

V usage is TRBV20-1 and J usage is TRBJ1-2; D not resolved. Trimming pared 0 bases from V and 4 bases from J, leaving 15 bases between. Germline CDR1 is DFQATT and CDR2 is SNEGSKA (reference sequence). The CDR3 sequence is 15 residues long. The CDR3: CSARDLFDHFYGYTF. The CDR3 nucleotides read TGCAGTGCTAGAGATCTCTTCGACCATTTCTATGGCTACACCTTC.

CDR3 sequence reads: CASSIWANSNQPQHF. DNA for the CDR3: TGTGCCAGTAGTATATGGGCGAATAGCAATCAGCCCCAGCATTTT. V is TRBV19 and J is TRBJ1-5, with no clear D. V was trimmed by 2 bases and J by 0 bases, leaving 8 bases between them. Germline values: CDR1 LNHDA, CDR2 SQIVND (reference sequence). The CDR3 runs 15 residues. Based on the CDR3 plus reference TRBV19 and TRBJ1-5, the full variable domain is DGGITQSPKYLFRKEGQNVTLSCEQNLNHDAMYWYRQDPGQGLRLIYYSQIVNDFQKGDIAEGYSVSREKKESFPLTVTSAQKNPTAFYLCASSIWANSNQPQHFGDGTRLSIL.

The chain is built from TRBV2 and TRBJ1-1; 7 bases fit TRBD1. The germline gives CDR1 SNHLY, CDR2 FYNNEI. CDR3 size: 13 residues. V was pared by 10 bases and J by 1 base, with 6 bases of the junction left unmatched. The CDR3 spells CAILGGWNTEAFF. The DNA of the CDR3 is TGTGCCATCCTAGGGGGCTGGAACACTGAAGCTTTCTTT. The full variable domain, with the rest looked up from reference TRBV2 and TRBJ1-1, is EPEVTQTPSHQVTQMGQEVILRCVPISNHLYFYWYRQILGQKVEFLVSFYNNEISEKSEIFDDQFSVERPDGSNFTLKIRSTKLEDSAMYFCAILGGWNTEAFFGQGTRLTVV.

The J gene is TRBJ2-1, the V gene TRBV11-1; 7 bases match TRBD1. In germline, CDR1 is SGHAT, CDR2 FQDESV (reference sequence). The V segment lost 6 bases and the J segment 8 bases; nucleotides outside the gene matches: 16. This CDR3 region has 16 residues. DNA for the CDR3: TGTGCCAGCAGTCCTGAGGGACAGTACCCCAATTATGAGCAGTTCTTC. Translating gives CASSPEGQYPNYEQFF.

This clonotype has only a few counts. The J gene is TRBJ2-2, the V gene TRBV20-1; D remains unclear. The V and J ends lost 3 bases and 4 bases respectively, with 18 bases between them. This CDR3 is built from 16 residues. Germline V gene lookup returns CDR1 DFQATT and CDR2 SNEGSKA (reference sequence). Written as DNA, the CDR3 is TGCAGTGCTAGGCTGCCGGCAGCGACGGTCACCGGGGAGCTGTTTTTT. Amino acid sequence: CSARLPAATVTGELFF.

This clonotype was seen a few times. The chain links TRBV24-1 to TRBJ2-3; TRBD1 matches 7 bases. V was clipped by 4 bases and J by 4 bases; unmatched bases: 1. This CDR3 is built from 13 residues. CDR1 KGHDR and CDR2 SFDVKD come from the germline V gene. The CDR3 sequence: CATSEGGADTQYF. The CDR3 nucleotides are TGTGCCACCAGTGAAGGGGGCGCAGATACGCAGTATTTT.

The CDR3 coding sequence is TGTGCCATCTGGTCTGGAAGCGATGAGCAGTTCTTC. Translation gives CAIWSGSDEQFF. This chain connects TRBV10-3 to TRBJ2-1, with D hard to call. CDR3 size: 12 residues. Germline V gene sequence: CDR1 ENHRY, CDR2 SYGVKD. V was pared by 8 bases and J by 8 bases, with 13 bases between.

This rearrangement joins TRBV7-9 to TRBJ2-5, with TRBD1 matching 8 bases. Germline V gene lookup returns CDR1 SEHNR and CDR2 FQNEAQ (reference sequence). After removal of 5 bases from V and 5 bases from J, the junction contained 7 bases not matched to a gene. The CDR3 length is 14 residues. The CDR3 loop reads CASSPQGAKETQYF. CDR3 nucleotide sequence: TGTGCCAGCAGCCCGCAGGGGGCGAAGGAGACCCAGTACTTC. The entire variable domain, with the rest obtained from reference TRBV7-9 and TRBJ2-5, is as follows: DTGVSQNPRHKITKRGQNVTFRCDPISEHNRLYWYRQTLGQGPEFLTYFQNEAQLEKSRLLSDRFSAERPKGSFSTLEIQRTEQGDSAMYLCASSPQGAKETQYFGPGTRLLVL.

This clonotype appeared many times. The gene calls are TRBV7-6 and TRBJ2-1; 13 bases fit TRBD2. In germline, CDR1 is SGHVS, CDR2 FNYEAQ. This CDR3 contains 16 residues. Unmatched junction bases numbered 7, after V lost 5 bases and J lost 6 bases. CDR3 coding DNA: TGTGCCAGCAGCACACCACTAGCGGGGGGGCTCAATGAGCAGTTCTTC. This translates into CASSTPLAGGLNEQFF.

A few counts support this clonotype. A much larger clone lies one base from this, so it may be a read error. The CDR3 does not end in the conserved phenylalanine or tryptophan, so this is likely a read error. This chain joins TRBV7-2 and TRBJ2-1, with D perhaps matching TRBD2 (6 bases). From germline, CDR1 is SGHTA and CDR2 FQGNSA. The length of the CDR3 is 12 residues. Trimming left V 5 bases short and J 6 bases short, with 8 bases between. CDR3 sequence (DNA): TGTGCCAGCAGCCCCGGGAGCAATGAGCAGTTCCTC. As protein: CASSPGSNEQFL.

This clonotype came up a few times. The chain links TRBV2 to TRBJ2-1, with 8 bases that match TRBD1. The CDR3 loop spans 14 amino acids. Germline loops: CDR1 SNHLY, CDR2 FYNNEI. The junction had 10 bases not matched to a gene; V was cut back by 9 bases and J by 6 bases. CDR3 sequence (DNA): TGTGCCAGGGCCTACAGGGGGGACGGCAATGAGCAGTTCTTC. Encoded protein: CARAYRGDGNEQFF.

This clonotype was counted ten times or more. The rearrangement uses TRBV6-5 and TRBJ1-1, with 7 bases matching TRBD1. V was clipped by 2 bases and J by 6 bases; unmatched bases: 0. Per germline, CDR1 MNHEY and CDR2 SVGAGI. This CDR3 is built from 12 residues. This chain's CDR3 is CASSYTGAEAFF. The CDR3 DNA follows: TGTGCCAGCAGTTACACAGGGGCTGAAGCTTTCTTT.

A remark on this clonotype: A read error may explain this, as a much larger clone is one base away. The CDR3 coding sequence is TGTGCCAGCAGTTCTACAGGGGCTAGCGGGAGTCTTCTCTACAATGAGCAGTTCTTC. Translation gives CASSSTGASGSLLYNEQFF. This chain uses TRBV6-6 with TRBJ2-1; 10 nucleotides match TRBD2. The V gene end was trimmed by 4 bases and the J gene end by 3 bases; junction bases not matched to a gene: 15. The CDR3 runs 19 residues. Germline V gene data show CDR1 as MNHNY and CDR2 as SVGAGI (reference sequence).

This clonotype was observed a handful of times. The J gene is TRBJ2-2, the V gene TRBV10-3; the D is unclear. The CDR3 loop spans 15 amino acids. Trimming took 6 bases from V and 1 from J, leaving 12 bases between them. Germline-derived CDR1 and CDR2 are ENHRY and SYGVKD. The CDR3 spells CAISPDTENTGELFF. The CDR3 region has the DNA TGTGCCATCAGCCCTGACACGGAGAACACCGGGGAGCTGTTTTTT.

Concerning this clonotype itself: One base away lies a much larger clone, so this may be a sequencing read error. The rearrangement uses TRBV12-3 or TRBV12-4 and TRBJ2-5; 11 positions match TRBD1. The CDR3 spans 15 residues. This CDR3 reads CASSSRTGGMETKYF. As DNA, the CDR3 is TGTGCCAGCAGTTCCCGGACAGGGGGCATGGAGACCAAGTACTTC.

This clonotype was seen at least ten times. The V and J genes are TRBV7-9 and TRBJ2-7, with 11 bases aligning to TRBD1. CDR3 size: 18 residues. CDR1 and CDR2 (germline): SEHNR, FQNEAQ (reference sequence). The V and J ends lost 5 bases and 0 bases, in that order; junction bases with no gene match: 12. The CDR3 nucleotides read TGTGCCAGCAGCGTACCGGGACAGGGGGTATCTTTCTCCTACGAGCAGTACTTC. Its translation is CASSVPGQGVSFSYEQYF.

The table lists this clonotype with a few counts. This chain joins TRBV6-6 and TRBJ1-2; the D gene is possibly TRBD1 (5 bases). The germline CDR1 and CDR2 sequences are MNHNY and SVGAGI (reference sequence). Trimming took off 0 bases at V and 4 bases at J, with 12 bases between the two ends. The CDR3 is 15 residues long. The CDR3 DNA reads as TGTGCCAGCAGTTACTCGGGGGATTCTACCTATGGCTACACCTTC. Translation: CASSYSGDSTYGYTF.

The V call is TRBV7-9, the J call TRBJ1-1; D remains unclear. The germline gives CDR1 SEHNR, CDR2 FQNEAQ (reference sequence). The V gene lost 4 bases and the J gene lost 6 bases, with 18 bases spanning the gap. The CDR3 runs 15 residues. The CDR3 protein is CASSSPTSQVAEAFF. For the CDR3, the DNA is TGTGCCAGCAGCTCACCTACGAGCCAGGTCGCTGAAGCTTTCTTT.

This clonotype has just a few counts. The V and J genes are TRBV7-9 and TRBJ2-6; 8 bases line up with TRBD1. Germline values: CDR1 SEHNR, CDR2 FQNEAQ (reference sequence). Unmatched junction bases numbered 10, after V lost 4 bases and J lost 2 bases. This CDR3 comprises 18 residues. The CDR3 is CASSSSTGVVTGANVLTF. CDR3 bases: TGTGCCAGCAGCTCATCGACAGGGGTTGTGACTGGGGCCAACGTCCTGACTTTC.

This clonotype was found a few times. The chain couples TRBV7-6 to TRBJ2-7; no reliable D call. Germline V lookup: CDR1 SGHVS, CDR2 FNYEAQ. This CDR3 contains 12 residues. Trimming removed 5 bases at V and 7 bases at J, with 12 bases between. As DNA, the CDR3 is TGTGCCAGCAGCATTGGGCAGATTGAGCAGTACTTC. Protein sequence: CASSIGQIEQYF.

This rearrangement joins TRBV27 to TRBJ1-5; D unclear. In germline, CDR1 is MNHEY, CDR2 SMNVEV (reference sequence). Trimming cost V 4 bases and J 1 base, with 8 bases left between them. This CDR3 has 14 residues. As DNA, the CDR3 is TGTGCCAGCAGTTCGTCAAGGAGCAATCAGCCCCAGCATTTT. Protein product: CASSSSRSNQPQHF.

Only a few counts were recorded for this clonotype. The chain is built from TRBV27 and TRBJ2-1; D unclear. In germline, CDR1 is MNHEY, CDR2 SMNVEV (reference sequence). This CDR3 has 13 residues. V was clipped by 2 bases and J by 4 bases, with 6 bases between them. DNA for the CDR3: TGTGCCAGCAGTTTAACACTTTACAATGAGCAGTTCTTC. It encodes CASSLTLYNEQFF.

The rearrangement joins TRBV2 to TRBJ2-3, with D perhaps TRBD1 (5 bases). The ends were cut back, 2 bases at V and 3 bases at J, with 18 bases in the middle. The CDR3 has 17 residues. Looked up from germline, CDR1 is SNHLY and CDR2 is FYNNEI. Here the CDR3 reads CASSEFFGAHETDTQYF. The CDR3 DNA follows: TGTGCCAGCAGTGAATTCTTTGGGGCACATGAGACAGATACGCAGTATTTT.

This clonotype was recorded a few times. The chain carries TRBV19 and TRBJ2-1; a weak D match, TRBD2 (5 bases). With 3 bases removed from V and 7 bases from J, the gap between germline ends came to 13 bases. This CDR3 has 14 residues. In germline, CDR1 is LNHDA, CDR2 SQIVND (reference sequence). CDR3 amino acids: CASSMWETANEQFF. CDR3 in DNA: TGTGCCAGTAGTATGTGGGAGACGGCGAATGAGCAGTTCTTC.